This TCR beta chain appears in the sequencing data of a study of T-cell reconstitution after alpha-beta-depleted transplantation in children (dated by TCRdb to the mid-2010s). The study in broad terms: The study quantitatively tracked T-cell immune reconstitution after TCRalphabeta/CD19-depleted allogeneic hematopoietic cell transplantation in children using TCR repertoire profiling.

The treatment or condition label of this sample denotes: allogeneic hematopoietic cell transplantation with graft depleted of TCRalphabeta T cells and CD19 B cells. The children who served as transplant recipients had been given grafts of TCRalphabeta/CD19-depleted allogeneic hematopoietic cells. CDR1 and CDR2, per the germline V gene, are SQVTM and ANQGSEA. V loses 2 bases of germline sequence and J loses 4 bases, and the interval between the two ends is 14 bases. The CDR3 runs 14 residues from the cysteine to the phenylalanine. The sequence is cut down to CDR3 DNA, 42 bases in frame from base 1. There are many counts of this clonotype. This receptor's antigen is unknown. Per-base qualities were not stored, and no clone one base away is much larger. The library was produced with PCR. Sequencer: Illumina HiSeq 2500. TCR library preparation used molecular barcoding, with unique molecular identifiers applied to normalize quantification of the TCRbeta repertoire. TCRdb ran its own pipeline on the public reads, namely fastp trimming at Q25 and MiXCR clone calling, and kept in-frame beta chains. Records with the same CDR3 protein are collapsed into one entry carrying the most frequent genes and DNA. The sample records hundreds of thousands of distinct CDR3 sequences, 10% to 15% of which are singletons. The ten top clones hold 2% to 2.5% of the sample.

What the research found in general, with its limitations: Apparently early alphabetaT-cell count recovery about two months after transplant reportedly relied on only several hundred rapidly expanded clones derived from non-depleted graft cells. Over subsequent months, a decline in hyperexpanded clone frequencies was noted, and after one year, T-cell counts and TCRbeta diversity were mostly ascribed to newly produced T cells. In some patients, the high TCRbeta diversity seen at day 60 was put down to recipient T cells and intrathymic progenitors that had survived conditioning.

This sequence was found in a male patient under 18 who had a stem cell transplant for acute myeloid leukemia, so the T cells may come from the graft donor. The sample here was PBMCs, mostly from graft donor cells, taken 360 days after TCRalphabeta/CD19-depleted stem cell transplant. The chain couples TRBV29-1 to TRBJ2-5; the D gene is possibly TRBD1 or TRBD2, each agreeing over 6 bases. Here is the DNA: TGCAGCGTTGAAATGATAGGGGGGAGAGAGACCCAGTACTTC. Its protein reads: CSVEMIGGRETQYF.